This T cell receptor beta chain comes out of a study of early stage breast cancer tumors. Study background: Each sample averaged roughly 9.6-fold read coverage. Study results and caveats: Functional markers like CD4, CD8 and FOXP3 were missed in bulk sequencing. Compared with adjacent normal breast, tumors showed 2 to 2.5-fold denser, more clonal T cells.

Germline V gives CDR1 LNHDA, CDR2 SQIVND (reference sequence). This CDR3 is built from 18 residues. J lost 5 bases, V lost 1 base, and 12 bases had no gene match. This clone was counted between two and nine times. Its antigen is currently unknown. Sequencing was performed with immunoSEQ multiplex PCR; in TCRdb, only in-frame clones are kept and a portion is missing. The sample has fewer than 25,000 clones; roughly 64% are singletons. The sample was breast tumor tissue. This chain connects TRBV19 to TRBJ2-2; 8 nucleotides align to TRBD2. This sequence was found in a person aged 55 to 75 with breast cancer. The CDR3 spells CASSIAIRSAGVTGELFF. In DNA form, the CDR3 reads TGTGCCAGTAGTATAGCCATCCGATCAGCGGGGGTGACCGGGGAGCTGTTTTTT.